This T cell receptor beta chain was obtained from a study of blood T cell repertoires in COVID-19. Study details: PBMCs, B-cell-depleted T cells, or T cells were the source of the cDNA or gDNA that made up the material.

Deletions cut 1 base from V and 0 bases from J, with 19 bases between. The CDR3 sequence is 19 residues long. The germline gives CDR1 SEHNR, CDR2 FQNEAQ (reference sequence). Sequencing was performed with immunoSEQ multiplex PCR; in TCRdb, only in-frame clones are kept and a portion is missing. Among roughly 250,000 clones listed, about 76% were seen once. V and J are TRBV7-9 and TRBJ2-4; D may be TRBD1 (5 bases). The material sequenced was peripheral blood. This clonotype was obtained from a woman aged 55 to 70 with active or convalescent COVID-19. CDR3 sequence (DNA): TGTGCCAGCAGCTTAGTTGACCCGACAGATGCACTAGCCAAAAACATTCAGTACTTC. Translation gives CASSLVDPTDALAKNIQYF.